This TCR beta chain came from a study of cytomegalovirus exposure and HLA in healthy donors. With 60 Vbeta and 13 Jbeta primers, the PCR was carried out. TCRdb keeps only in-frame clones here, not all; method: immunoSEQ multiplex PCR. This table has 180,000 or so clones, 70% to 90% appearing once. V was pared by 2 bases and J by 8 bases, with 12 bases between. Germline lookup yields CDR1 SNHLY and CDR2 FYNNEI. The CDR3 length is 13 residues. J is TRBJ2-5 and V is TRBV2; D remains ambiguous. Input material: PBMCs. The TCR originated in a man aged 18 to 30 in good health and CMV-seropositive. CDR3 DNA: TGTGCCAGCAGTGAAAGACTTCTGGCAACCCAGTACTTC. Protein product: CASSERLLATQYF.